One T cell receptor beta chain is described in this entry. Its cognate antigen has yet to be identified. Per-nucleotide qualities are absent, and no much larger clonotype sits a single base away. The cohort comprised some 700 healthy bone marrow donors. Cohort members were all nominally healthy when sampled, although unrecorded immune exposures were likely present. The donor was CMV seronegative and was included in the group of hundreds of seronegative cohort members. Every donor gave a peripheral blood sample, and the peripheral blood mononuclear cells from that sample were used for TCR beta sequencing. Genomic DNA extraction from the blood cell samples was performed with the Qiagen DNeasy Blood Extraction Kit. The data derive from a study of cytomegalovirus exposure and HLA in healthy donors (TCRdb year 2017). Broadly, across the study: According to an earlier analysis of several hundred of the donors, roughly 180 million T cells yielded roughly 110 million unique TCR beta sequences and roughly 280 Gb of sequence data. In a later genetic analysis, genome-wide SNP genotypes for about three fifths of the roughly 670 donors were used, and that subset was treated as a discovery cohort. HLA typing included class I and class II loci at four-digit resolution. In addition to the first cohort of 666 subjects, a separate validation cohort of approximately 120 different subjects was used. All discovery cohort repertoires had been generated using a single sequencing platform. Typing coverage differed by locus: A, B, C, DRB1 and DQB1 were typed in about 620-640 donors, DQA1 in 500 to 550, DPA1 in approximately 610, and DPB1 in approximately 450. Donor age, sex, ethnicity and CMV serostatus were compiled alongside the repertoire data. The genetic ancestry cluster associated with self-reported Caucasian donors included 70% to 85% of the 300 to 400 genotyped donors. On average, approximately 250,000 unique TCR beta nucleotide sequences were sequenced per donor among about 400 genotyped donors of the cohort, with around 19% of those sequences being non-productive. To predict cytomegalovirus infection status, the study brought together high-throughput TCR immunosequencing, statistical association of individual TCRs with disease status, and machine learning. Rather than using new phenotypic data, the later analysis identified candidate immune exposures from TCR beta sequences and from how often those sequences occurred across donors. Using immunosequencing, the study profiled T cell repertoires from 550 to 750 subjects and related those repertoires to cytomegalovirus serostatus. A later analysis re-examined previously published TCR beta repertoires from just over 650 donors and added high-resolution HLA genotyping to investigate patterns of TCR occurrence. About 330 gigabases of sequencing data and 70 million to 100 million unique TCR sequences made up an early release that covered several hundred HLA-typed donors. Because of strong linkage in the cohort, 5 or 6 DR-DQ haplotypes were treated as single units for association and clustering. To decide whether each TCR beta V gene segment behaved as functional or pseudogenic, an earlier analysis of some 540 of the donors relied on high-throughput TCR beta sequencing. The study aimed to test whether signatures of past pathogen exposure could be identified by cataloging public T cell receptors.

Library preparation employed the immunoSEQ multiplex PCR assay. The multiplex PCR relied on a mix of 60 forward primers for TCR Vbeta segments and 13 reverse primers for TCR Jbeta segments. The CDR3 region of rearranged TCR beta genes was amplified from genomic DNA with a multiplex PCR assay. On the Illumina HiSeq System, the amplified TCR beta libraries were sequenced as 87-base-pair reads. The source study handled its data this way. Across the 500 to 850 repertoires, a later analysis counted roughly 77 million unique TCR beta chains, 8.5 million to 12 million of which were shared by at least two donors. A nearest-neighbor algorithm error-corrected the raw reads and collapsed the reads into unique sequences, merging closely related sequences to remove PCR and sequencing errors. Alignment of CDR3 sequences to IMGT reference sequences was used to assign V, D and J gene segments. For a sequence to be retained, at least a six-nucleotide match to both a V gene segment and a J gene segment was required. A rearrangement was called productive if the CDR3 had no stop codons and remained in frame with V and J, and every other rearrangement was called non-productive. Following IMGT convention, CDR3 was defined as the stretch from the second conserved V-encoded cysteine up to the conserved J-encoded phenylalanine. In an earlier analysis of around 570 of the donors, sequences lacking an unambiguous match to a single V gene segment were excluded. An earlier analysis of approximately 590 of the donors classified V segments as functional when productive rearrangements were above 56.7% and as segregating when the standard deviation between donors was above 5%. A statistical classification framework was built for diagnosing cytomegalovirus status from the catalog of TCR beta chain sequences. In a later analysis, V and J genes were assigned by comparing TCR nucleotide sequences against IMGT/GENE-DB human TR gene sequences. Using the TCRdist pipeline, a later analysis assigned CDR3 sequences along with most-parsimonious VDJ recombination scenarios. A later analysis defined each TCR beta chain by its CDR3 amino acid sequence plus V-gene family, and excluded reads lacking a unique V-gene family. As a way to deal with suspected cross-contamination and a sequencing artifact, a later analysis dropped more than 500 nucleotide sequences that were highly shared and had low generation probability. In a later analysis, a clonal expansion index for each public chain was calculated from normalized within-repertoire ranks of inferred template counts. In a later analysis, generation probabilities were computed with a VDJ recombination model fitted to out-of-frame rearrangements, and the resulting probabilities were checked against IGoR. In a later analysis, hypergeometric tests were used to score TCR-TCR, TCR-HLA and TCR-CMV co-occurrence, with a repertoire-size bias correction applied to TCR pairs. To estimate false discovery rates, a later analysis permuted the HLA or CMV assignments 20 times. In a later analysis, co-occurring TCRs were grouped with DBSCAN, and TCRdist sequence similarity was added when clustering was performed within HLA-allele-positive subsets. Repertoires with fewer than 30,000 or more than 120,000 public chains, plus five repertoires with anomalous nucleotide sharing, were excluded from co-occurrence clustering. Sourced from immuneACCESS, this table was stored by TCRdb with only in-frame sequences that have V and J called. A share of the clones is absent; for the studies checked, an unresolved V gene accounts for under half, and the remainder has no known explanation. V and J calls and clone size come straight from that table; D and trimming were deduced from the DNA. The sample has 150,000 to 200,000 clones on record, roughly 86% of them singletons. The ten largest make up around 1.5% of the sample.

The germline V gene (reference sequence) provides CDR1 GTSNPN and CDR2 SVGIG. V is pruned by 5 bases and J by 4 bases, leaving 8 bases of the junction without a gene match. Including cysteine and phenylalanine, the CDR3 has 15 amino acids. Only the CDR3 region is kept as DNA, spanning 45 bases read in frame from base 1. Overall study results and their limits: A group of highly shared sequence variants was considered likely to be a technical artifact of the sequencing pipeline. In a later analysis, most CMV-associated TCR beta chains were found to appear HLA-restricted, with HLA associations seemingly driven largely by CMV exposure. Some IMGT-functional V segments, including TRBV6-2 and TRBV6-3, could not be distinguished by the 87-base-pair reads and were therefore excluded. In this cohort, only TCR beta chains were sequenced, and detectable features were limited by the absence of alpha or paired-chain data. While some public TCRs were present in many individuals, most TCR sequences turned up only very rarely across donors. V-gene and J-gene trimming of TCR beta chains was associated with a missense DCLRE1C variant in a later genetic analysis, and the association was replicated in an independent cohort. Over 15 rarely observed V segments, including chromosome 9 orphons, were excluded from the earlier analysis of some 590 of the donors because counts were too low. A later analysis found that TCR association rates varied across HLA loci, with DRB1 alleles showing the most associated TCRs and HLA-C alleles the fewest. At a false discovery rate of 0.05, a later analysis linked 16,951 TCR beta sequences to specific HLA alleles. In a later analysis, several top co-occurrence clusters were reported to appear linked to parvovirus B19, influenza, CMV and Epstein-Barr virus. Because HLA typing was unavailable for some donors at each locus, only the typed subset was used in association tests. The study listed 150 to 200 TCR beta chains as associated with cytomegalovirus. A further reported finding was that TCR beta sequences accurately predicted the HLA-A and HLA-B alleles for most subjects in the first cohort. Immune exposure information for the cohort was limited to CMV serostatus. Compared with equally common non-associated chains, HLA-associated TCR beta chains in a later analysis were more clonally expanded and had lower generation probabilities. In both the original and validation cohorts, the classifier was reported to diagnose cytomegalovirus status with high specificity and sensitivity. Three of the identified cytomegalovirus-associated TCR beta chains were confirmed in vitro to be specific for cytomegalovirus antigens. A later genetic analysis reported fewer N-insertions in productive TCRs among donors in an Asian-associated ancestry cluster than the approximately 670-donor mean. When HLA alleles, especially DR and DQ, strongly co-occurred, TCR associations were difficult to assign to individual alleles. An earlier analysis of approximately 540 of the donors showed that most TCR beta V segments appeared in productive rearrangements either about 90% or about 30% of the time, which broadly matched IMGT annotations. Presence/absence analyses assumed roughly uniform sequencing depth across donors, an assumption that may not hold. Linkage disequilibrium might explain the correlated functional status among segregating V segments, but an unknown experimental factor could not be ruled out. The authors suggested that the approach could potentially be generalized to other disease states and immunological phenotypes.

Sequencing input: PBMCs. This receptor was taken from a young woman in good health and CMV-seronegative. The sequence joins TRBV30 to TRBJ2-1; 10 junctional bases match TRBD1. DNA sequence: TGTGCCTGGGGCACCGGGACAGGGGTATACAATGAGCAGTTCTTC. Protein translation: CAWGTGTGVYNEQFF.